These 21 T cell receptor beta chains share one sample of origin, sequenced in a study of T cell responses to AZD1222 COVID-19 vaccine. The method was immunoSEQ multiplex PCR; TCRdb's version includes in-frame clones alone and lacks a portion of them. The sample holds about 130,000 clones, approximately 91% seen once. The sequencing here drew on peripheral blood, taken on day 0 of AZD1222 vaccination. Receptors originate from an adult in good health.

This chain connects TRBV7-3 to TRBJ2-1; 8 bases map to TRBD2. Germline-derived CDR1 and CDR2 are SGHTA and FQGTGA. This CDR3 region has 16 residues. Unmatched junction bases numbered 10, after V lost 3 bases and J lost 6 bases. The CDR3 protein is CASSFTTSGLFNEQFF. The CDR3 region has the DNA TGTGCCAGCAGCTTTACAACTAGCGGACTTTTCAATGAGCAGTTCTTC.

This clone has just one count. The V and J genes are TRBV7-2 and TRBJ2-7; 16 bases are a match to TRBD2. V shed 5 bases and J 2 bases; nucleotides not matched to a gene: 12. In germline, CDR1 is SGHTA, CDR2 FQGNSA. The CDR3 has 19 residues. The CDR3, as DNA: TGTGCCAGCAGCGACGCCCTGGGGACTAGCGGGGGGGATCCCTACGAGCAGTACTTC. Its protein product is CASSDALGTSGGDPYEQYF.

The chain carries TRBV7-9 and TRBJ2-1; 9 positions agree with TRBD2. V trimming: 6 bases; J trimming: 2 bases; junction bases outside the gene matches: 8. The CDR3 runs 16 residues. Germline V gene data show CDR1 as SEHNR and CDR2 as FQNEAQ (reference sequence). The DNA for the CDR3 is TGTGCCAGCAGGCGCGTAGCGGGAGAGACCTACAATGAGCAGTTCTTC. Its protein is CASRRVAGETYNEQFF.

The V and J genes are TRBV20-1 and TRBJ1-2; D remains ambiguous. The CDR3 is 11 residues long. Trimming took off 0 bases at V and 8 bases at J, with 7 bases between the two ends. CDR1 and CDR2 (germline): DFQATT, SNEGSKA (reference sequence). In DNA, the CDR3 is TGCAGTGCTAGAGAGTACCCGGGCTACACCTTC. This translates into CSAREYPGYTF.

The chain is built from TRBV20-1 and TRBJ1-1; D ambiguous. V was trimmed by 7 bases and J by 3 bases, leaving 9 bases between them. This CDR3 has 11 residues. Per the germline V gene, CDR1 is DFQATT and CDR2 is SNEGSKA (reference sequence). As DNA, the CDR3 is TGCAGTGTTTCGAAAGACACTGAAGCTTTCTTT. Amino acid sequence: CSVSKDTEAFF.

The count of this clone is one. V is TRBV11-3 and J is TRBJ2-2; TRBD1 matches 8 bases. V gave up 6 bases and J gave up 1 base; unmatched junction bases: 10. Germline values: CDR1 SGHNT, CDR2 YENEEA. This CDR3 contains 17 residues. DNA of the CDR3: TGTGCCAGCAGTCTCGGGACAGGCAGGATGAACACCGGGGAGCTGTTTTTT. Translated, it gives CASSLGTGRMNTGELFF.

The rearrangement uses TRBV28 and TRBJ2-7; no reliable D call. Germline values: CDR1 MDHEN, CDR2 SYDVKM. This CDR3 spans 12 amino acids. V lost 6 bases and J lost 3, with 9 bases in between. The CDR3 loop reads CASSPIRYEQYF. The CDR3 nucleotides are TGTGCCAGCAGCCCAATTCGCTACGAGCAGTACTTC.

This clone was detected only once. The chain recombines TRBV6-1 with TRBJ1-2; 11 positions agree with TRBD1. From germline, CDR1 is MNHNS and CDR2 SASEGT. The CDR3 contains 13 residues. The ends lost 2 bases at V and 10 bases at J; junction bases unmatched: 3. CDR3 nucleotide sequence: TGTGCCAGCAGTGAACAGGGACAGGGGGTCTACACCTTC. It specifies CASSEQGQGVYTF.

V gene TRBV10-3 combines with J gene TRBJ1-2; 8 bases line up with TRBD1. There are 14 residues in the CDR3. V dropped 0 bases and J dropped 5; count of bases not matched to a gene: 2. From germline, CDR1 is ENHRY and CDR2 SYGVKD. In DNA, the CDR3 is TGTGCCATCAGTGAGTCGTGGACAGGGTATGGCTACACCTTC. This codes for CAISESWTGYGYTF.

The V gene is TRBV5-6, the J gene TRBJ2-3, with unresolved D. This CDR3 has 11 residues. Germline CDR1 SGHDT, CDR2 YYEEEE. V shed 4 bases and J shed 5 bases, with 5 bases lying between them. DNA for the CDR3: TGTGCCAGCAGCCCGGGAGATACGCAGTATTTT. It codes for CASSPGDTQYF.

The V call is TRBV28, the J call TRBJ2-1; D might be TRBD1 or TRBD2, each matching 5 bases. The V gene lost 3 bases and the J gene lost 9 bases, with 9 bases spanning the gap. This CDR3 has 12 residues. Germline V gene data show CDR1 as MDHEN and CDR2 as SYDVKM. The CDR3 DNA sequence: TGTGCCAGCAGTTTGTGGGGGAGTGAGCAGTTCTTC. Translating it yields CASSLWGSEQFF.

The chain carries TRBV19 and TRBJ1-1; D possibly corresponds to TRBD1 (6 bases). CDR1 is LNHDA, CDR2 SQIVND, per germline (reference sequence). This CDR3 comprises 16 residues. V was shortened by 1 base and J by 4 bases, with 16 bases between the two germline ends. The chain's CDR3 is CASSIGGQRGATEAFF. As DNA, the CDR3 is TGTGCCAGTAGTATAGGAGGCCAGAGGGGGGCCACTGAAGCTTTCTTT.

The chain joins TRBV9 to TRBJ1-6; 8 nucleotides line up with TRBD1. CDR1 and CDR2 (germline): SGDLS, YYNGEE. Trimming cost V 0 bases and J 9 bases; bases outside gene matches: 8. This CDR3 region has 16 residues. The CDR3: CASSVATTGGGSPLHF. In nucleotides, the CDR3 is TGTGCCAGCAGCGTAGCTACTACAGGGGGGGGTTCACCCCTCCACTTT. The complete variable domain, with remaining parts taken from reference TRBV9 and TRBJ1-6, reads DSGVTQTPKHLITATGQRVTLRCSPRSGDLSVYWYQQSLDQGLQFLIQYYNGEERAKGNILERFSAQQFPDLHSELNLSSLELGDSALYFCASSVATTGGGSPLHFGNGTRLTVT.

The chain uses TRBV18 and TRBJ1-2; no firm D call. This CDR3 comprises 13 residues. Germline V gene sequence: CDR1 KGHSH, CDR2 LQKENI. V was shortened by 3 bases and J by 12 bases, with 17 bases between the two germline ends. The CDR3 coding sequence is TGTGCCAGCTCACCGCGGCAGGTTTCTTCCCACACCTTC. This encodes CASSPRQVSSHTF.

This chain links TRBV6-5 with TRBJ2-7; D possibly corresponds to TRBD2 (5 bases). Germline V lookup: CDR1 MNHEY, CDR2 SVGAGI. V was trimmed by 8 bases and J by 1 base, leaving 18 bases between them. This CDR3 contains 15 residues. In DNA form, the CDR3 reads TGTGCCAGCCCCAAACCCACCGGGGTTTCCTACGAGCAGTACTTC. It is translated as CASPKPTGVSYEQYF.

The chain couples TRBV6-1 to TRBJ2-6; D is possibly TRBD1 (6 bases). The CDR3 runs 15 residues. Germline V gene sequence: CDR1 MNHNS, CDR2 SASEGT. V gave up 6 bases and J gave up 2 bases, with 11 bases separating them. The CDR3 reads CASRHPGAGANVLTF. For the CDR3, the DNA is TGTGCCAGCAGACACCCAGGGGCTGGGGCCAACGTCCTGACTTTC.

The chain has TRBV6-1 and TRBJ1-5; no clear D. Trimming shortened V by 1 base and J by 7 bases, and 8 bases separated the two germline ends. The CDR3 has 13 residues. Germline CDR1 and CDR2: MNHNS and SASEGT. CDR3 residues: CASSEGVIQPQHF. The CDR3, as DNA: TGTGCCAGCAGTGAAGGGGTCATCCAGCCCCAGCATTTT.

The chain couples TRBV4-2 to TRBJ1-5; no clear D gene. This CDR3 spans 15 amino acids. V was trimmed by 0 bases and J by 8 bases, leaving 14 bases between them. Germline loops: CDR1 LGHNA, CDR2 YNFKEQ. The CDR3 DNA sequence: TGTGCCAGCAGCCAAGAAGGTCGGCCTGGGGAGCCCCAGCATTTT. Its protein is CASSQEGRPGEPQHF.

The V and J genes are TRBV1 and TRBJ1-5. TRBV1 is a pseudogene locus. The CDR3 contains 17 residues. Here the CDR3 reads CTSSQDIYNGSNQPQHF. The CDR3 nucleotides are TGCACCAGCAGCCAAGATATTTATAACGGTAGCAATCAGCCCCAGCATTTT.

The chain carries TRBV5-1 and TRBJ2-7; D not resolved. This CDR3 comprises 12 residues. V lost 2 bases and J lost 4, with 7 bases in between. CDR1 is SGHRS, CDR2 YFSETQ, per germline. The CDR3 DNA reads as TGCGCCAGCAGCTTAATTGAGTACGAGCAGTACTTC. It specifies CASSLIEYEQYF.

The genes are TRBV9 and TRBJ2-7; 11 bases are shared with TRBD2. Germline V CDR1 and CDR2: SGDLS, YYNGEE. CDR3 length: 16 residues. J gave up 2 bases and V 0 bases, and 4 bases lay outside the gene matches. CDR3 region: CASSVGGLAEAYEQYF. The CDR3 DNA sequence: TGTGCCAGCAGCGTAGGGGGACTAGCGGAAGCCTACGAGCAGTACTTC.